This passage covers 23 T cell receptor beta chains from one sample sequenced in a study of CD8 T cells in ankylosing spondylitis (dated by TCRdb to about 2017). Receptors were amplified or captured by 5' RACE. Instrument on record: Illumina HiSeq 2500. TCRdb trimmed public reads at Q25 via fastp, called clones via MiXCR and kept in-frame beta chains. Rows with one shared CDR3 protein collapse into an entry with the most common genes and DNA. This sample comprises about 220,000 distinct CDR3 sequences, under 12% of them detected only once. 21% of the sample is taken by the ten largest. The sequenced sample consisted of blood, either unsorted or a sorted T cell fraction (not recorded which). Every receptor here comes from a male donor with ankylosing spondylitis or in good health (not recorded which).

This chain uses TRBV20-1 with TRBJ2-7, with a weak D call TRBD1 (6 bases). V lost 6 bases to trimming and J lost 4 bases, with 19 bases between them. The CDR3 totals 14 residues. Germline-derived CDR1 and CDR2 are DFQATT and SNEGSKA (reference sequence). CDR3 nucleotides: TGCAGTGCGAGGAGTGGGGGCCGGTGGTACGAGCAGTACTTC. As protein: CSARSGGRWYEQYF.

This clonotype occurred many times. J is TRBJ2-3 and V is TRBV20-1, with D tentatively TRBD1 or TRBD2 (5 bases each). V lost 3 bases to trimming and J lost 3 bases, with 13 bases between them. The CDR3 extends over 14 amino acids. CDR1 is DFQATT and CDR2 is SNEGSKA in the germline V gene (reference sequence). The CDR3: CSASRQGGTDTQYF. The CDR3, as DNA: TGCAGTGCTAGTCGCCAGGGCGGGACAGATACGCAGTATTTT.

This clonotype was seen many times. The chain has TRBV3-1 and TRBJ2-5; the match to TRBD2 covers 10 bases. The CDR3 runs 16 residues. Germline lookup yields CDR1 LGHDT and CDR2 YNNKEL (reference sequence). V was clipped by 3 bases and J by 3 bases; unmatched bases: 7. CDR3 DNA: TGTGCCAGCAGCCACCATATCACTAGCGGGGAAGAGACCCAGTACTTC. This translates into CASSHHITSGEETQYF.

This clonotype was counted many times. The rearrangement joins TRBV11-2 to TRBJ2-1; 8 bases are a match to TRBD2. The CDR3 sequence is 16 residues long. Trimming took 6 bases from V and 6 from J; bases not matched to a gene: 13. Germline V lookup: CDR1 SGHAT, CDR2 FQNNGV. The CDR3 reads CASRPAFLAGPNEQFF. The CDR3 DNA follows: TGTGCCAGCAGACCGGCCTTTTTAGCGGGGCCCAATGAGCAGTTCTTC.

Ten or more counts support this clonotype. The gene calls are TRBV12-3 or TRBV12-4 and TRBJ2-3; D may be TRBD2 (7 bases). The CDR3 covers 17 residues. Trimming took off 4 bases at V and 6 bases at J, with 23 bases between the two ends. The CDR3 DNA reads TGTGCCAGCAGTTCCCGCCGGGGCGGGGGCCATGGGGATACGCAGTATTTT. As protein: CASSSRRGGGHGDTQYF.

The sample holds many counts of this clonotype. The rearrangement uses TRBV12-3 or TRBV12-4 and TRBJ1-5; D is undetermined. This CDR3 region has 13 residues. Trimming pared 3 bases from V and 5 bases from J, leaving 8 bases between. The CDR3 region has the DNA TGTGCCAGCAGTTTTTCAGAATATCAGCCCCAGCATTTT. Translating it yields CASSFSEYQPQHF.

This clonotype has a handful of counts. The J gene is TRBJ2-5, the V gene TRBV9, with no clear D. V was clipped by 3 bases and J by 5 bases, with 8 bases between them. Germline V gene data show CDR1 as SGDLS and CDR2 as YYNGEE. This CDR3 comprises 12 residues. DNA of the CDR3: TGTGCCAGCAGCGCAGGATACGAGACCCAGTACTTC. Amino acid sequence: CASSAGYETQYF. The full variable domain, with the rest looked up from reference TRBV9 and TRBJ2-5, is DSGVTQTPKHLITATGQRVTLRCSPRSGDLSVYWYQQSLDQGLQFLIQYYNGEERAKGNILERFSAQQFPDLHSELNLSSLELGDSALYFCASSAGYETQYFGPGTRLLVL.

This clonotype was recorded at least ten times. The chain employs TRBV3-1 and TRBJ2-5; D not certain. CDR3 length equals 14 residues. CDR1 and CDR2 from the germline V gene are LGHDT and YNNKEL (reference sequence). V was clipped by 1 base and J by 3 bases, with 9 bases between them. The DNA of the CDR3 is TGTGCCAGCAGCCAAGTTTTCCGGGAAGAGACCCAGTACTTC. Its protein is CASSQVFREETQYF.

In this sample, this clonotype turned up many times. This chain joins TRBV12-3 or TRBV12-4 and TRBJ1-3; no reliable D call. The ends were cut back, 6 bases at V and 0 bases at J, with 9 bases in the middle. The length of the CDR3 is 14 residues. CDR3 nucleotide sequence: TGTGCCAGCAGCCCCCAACCCTCTGGAAACACCATATATTTT. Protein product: CASSPQPSGNTIYF.

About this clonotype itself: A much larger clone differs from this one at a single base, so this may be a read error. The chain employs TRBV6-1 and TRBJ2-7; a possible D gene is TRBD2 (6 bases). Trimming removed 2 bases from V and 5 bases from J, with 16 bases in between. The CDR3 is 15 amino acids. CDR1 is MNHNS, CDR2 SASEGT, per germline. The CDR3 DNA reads TGTGCCAGCAGTGAATTGACTGGAGGGTTCCACGAGCAGTACTTC. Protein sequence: CASSELTGGFHEQYF.

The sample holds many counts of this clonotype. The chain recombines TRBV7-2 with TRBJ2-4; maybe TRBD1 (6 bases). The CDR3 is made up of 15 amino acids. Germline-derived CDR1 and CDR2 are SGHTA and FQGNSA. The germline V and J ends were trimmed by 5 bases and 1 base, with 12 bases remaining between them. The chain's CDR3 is CASSTGQYAKNIQYF. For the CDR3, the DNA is TGTGCCAGCAGCACAGGACAGTATGCCAAAAACATTCAGTACTTC.

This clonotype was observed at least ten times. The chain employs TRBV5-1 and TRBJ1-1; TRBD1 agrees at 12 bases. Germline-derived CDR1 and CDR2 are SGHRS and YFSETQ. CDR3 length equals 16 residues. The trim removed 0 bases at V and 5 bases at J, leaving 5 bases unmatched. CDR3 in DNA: TGCGCCAGCAGCTTGGAGGGACAGGGGGCCAGAACTGAAGCTTTCTTT. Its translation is CASSLEGQGARTEAFF.

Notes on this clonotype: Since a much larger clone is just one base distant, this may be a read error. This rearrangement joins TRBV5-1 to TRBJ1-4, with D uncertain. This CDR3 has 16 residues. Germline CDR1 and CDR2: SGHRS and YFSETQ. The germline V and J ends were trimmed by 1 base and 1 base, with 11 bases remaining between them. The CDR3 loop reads CASSLSVVGTNEKLFF. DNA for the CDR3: TGCGCCAGCAGCTTGTCGGTGGTTGGAACTAATGAAAAACTGTTTTTT.

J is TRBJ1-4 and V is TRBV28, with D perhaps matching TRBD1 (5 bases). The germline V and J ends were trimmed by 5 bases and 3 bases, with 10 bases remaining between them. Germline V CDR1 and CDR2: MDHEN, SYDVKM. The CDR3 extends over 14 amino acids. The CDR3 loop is CASSGPGANEKLFF. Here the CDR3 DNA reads TGTGCCAGCAGTGGCCCGGGGGCTAATGAAAAACTGTTTTTT.

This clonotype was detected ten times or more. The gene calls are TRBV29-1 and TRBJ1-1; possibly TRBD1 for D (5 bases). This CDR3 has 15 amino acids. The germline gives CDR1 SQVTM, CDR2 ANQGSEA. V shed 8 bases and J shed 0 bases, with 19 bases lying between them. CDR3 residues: CSSSLTGGMNTEAFF. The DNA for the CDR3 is TGCAGCTCTTCCCTTACCGGGGGGATGAACACTGAAGCTTTCTTT.

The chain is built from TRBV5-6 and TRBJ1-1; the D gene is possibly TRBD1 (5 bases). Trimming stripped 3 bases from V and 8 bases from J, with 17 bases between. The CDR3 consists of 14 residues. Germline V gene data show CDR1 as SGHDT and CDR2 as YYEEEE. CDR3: CASSWGGFADEAFF. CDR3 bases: TGTGCCAGCAGCTGGGGGGGATTCGCTGACGAAGCTTTCTTT.

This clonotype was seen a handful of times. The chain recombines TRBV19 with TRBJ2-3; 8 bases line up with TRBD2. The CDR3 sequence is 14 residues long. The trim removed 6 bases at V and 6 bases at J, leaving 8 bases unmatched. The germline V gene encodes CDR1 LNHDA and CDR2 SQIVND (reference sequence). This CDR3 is CASSSLGGADTQYF. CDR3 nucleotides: TGTGCCAGTAGCAGTCTCGGGGGGGCTGATACGCAGTATTTT.

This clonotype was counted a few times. The CDR3 coding sequence is TGTGCCAGCAGCTTAGAAGGGAATAGCAATCAGCCCCAGCATTTT. Amino acids: CASSLEGNSNQPQHF. This sequence joins TRBV7-2 and TRBJ1-5, with D unresolved. The CDR3 spans 15 residues. V lost 1 base to trimming and J lost 0 bases, with 7 bases between them. Germline CDR1 reads SGHTA; CDR2 reads FQGNSA. The whole variable domain, filled in from reference TRBV7-2 and TRBJ1-5, reads GAGVSQSPSNKVTEKGKDVELRCDPISGHTALYWYRQSLGQGLEFLIYFQGNSAPDKSGLPSDRFSAERTGGSVSTLTIQRTQQEDSAVYLCASSLEGNSNQPQHFGDGTRLSIL.

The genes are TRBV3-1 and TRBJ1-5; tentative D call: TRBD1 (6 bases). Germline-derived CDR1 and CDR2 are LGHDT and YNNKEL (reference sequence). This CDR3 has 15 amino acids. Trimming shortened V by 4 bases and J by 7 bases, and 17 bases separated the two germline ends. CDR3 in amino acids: CASSPSGGIKQPQHF. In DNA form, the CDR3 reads TGTGCCAGCAGCCCCTCCGGGGGCATCAAACAGCCCCAGCATTTT.

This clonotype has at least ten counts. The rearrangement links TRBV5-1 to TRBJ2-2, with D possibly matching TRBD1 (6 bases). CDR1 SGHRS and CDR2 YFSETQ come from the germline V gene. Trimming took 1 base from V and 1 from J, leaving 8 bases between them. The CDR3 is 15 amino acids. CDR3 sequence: CASSLPTGNTGELFF. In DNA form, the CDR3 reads TGCGCCAGCAGCTTGCCGACAGGGAACACCGGGGAGCTGTTTTTT.

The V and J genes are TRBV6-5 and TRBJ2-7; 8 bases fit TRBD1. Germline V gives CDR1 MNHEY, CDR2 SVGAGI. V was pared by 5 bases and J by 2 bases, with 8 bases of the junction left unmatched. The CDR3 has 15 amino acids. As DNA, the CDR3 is TGTGCCAGCAGTCTACTCGGGGGACAGGCCTACGAGCAGTACTTC. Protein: CASSLLGGQAYEQYF.

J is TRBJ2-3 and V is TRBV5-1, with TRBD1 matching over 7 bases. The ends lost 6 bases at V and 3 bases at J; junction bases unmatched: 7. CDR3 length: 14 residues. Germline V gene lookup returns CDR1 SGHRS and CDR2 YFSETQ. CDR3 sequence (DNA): TGCGCCAGCAAGGGACAGCAGTCGACAGATACGCAGTATTTT. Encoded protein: CASKGQQSTDTQYF. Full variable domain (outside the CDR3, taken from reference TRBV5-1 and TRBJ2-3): KAGVTQTPRYLIKTRGQQVTLSCSPISGHRSVSWYQQTPGQGLQFLFEYFSETQRNKGNFPGRFSGRQFSNSRSEMNVSTLELGDSALYLCASKGQQSTDTQYFGPGTRLTVL.

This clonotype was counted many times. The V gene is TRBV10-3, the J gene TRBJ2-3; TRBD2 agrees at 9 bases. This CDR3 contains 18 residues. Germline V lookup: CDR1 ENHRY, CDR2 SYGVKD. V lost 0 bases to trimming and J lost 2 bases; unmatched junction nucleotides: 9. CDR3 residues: CAISESIGAGGHTDTQYF. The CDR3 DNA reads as TGTGCCATCAGTGAGTCGATCGGAGCGGGGGGTCACACAGATACGCAGTATTTT.